The 27 T cell receptor beta chains given below trace back to one sample, sequenced in a study of blood T cell repertoires in COVID-19. TCRdb's table, derived via immunoSEQ multiplex PCR, lists solely in-frame clones and lacks some. The sample shows 150,000 to 200,000 clones, around 85% of them seen only once. Sequencing was done on a sample of peripheral blood. The receptors stem from a man aged 55 to 69 with acute or convalescent COVID-19.

V is TRBV4-1 and J is TRBJ2-6; perhaps TRBD1 as D (6 bases). Germline assignment: CDR1 MGHRA and CDR2 YSYEKL. Trimming took off 2 bases at V and 3 bases at J, with 23 bases between the two ends. CDR3 length: 20 residues. CDR3 bases: TGCGCCAGCAGCCAACCTCGACTGGGAAAGGGGGTAAATGGGGCCAACGTCCTGACTTTC. This translates into CASSQPRLGKGVNGANVLTF.

This chain connects TRBV19 to TRBJ1-2, with 8 positions matching TRBD1. V was clipped by 0 bases and J by 6 bases; unmatched bases: 15. Germline V gene data show CDR1 as LNHDA and CDR2 as SQIVND (reference sequence). This CDR3 has 18 amino acids. The CDR3 region is CASSIDPIRVDRGDGYTF. The CDR3 DNA reads as TGTGCCAGTAGTATAGACCCCATTCGCGTTGACAGGGGCGATGGCTACACCTTC.

This clone was counted a few times. V gene TRBV11-3 combines with J gene TRBJ2-7, with TRBD2 as a possible D gene (5 bases). V was cut by 1 base and J by 7 bases, with 17 bases left in between. CDR1 and CDR2 from the germline V gene are SGHNT and YENEEA. The CDR3 is 15 amino acids. This chain's CDR3 is CASSLGGGSSGEQYF. Written as DNA, the CDR3 is TGTGCCAGCAGCTTAGGAGGTGGGAGCTCCGGGGAGCAGTACTTC.

The chain has TRBV3-1 (or the pseudogene TRBV3-2) and TRBJ1-2, with TRBD1 matching over 12 bases. V was pared by 3 bases and J by 6 bases, with 17 bases of the junction left unmatched. The length of the CDR3 is 19 residues. Germline V gene data show CDR1 as LGHDT and CDR2 as YNNKEL (reference sequence). The CDR3 region is CASSQTTRDRGRNRDGYTF. CDR3 nucleotide sequence: TGTGCCAGCAGCCAGACGACCCGGGACAGGGGGCGTAATAGGGATGGCTACACCTTC.

The chain carries TRBV19 and TRBJ1-5; 7 bases agree with TRBD1. Unmatched junction bases numbered 9, after V lost 3 bases and J lost 1 base. Germline CDR1 and CDR2: LNHDA and SQIVND (reference sequence). This CDR3 is built from 17 residues. DNA of the CDR3: TGTGCCAGTAGTATCCGGGACAGACGGGACAGCAATCAGCCCCAGCATTTT. Protein sequence: CASSIRDRRDSNQPQHF.

This chain links TRBV2 with TRBJ2-7; 10 bases agree with TRBD2. Germline lookup yields CDR1 SNHLY and CDR2 FYNNEI. V shed 3 bases, J shed 6 bases, and the junction held 5 bases outside the gene matches. CDR3 length: 14 amino acids. The CDR3 here is CASSDWLAGAEQYF. The CDR3 DNA is TGTGCCAGCAGTGATTGGCTAGCGGGAGCCGAGCAGTACTTC.

The rearrangement joins TRBV19 to TRBJ1-1; no reliable D call. This CDR3 spans 14 amino acids. Trimming cost V 6 bases and J 1 base, with 12 bases left between them. Looked up from germline, CDR1 is LNHDA and CDR2 is SQIVND (reference sequence). DNA for the CDR3: TGTGCCAGTAGAGGAGGCATTACGAACACTGAAGCTTTCTTT. This gives the protein CASRGGITNTEAFF.

The rearrangement joins TRBV27 to TRBJ2-5; 10 bases agree with TRBD1. The CDR3 is made up of 15 amino acids. J lost 3 bases, V lost 6 bases, and 7 bases had no gene match. Looked up from germline, CDR1 is MNHEY and CDR2 is SMNVEV (reference sequence). In nucleotides, the CDR3 is TGTGCCAGCAGAGGGACAGGGGCGGGGGAAGAGACCCAGTACTTC. Amino acids: CASRGTGAGEETQYF.

This clone has a single count. V and J are TRBV28 and TRBJ1-4, with D tentatively TRBD1 (5 bases). Trimming stripped 7 bases from V and 4 bases from J, with 7 bases between. In germline, CDR1 is MDHEN, CDR2 SYDVKM. This CDR3 has 12 residues. The CDR3 DNA is TGTGCCAGCACAGGGAATAATGAAAAACTGTTTTTT. Translating gives CASTGNNEKLFF.

CDR3 in DNA: TGTGCTCACAGGGGAGCGGACACAGATACGCAGTATTTT. This gives the protein CAHRGADTDTQYF. The chain is built from TRBV6-6 and TRBJ2-3, with 7 bases identical to TRBD1. CDR1 and CDR2 from the germline V gene are MNHNY and SVGAGI (reference sequence). This CDR3 contains 13 residues.

The chain combines TRBV7-9 with TRBJ1-5; 7 nucleotides match TRBD1. From germline, CDR1 is SEHNR and CDR2 FQNEAQ (reference sequence). CDR3 length equals 18 residues. Losses at the gene ends were 3 bases for V and 2 bases for J; bases not matched to a gene: 13. The DNA for the CDR3 is TGTGCCAGCAGCTTCTGGGCAGGGGGGCGCGGAGGCAATCAGCCCCAGCATTTT. This codes for CASSFWAGGRGGNQPQHF.

The chain is built from TRBV28 and TRBJ1-2; D unclear. Deletions cut 11 bases from V and 1 base from J, with 11 bases between. Germline V gives CDR1 MDHEN, CDR2 SYDVKM. This CDR3 contains 12 residues. This CDR3 reads CAQMNRNYGYTF. CDR3 DNA sequence: TGTGCCCAGATGAACCGTAACTATGGCTACACCTTC.

This clone has a single count. The V and J genes are TRBV28 and TRBJ2-3; 8 bases fit TRBD1. There are 14 residues in the CDR3. From germline, CDR1 is MDHEN and CDR2 SYDVKM. Germline trimming cut 4 bases from V and 9 bases from J; bases unmatched to any gene: 9. As DNA, the CDR3 is TGTGCCAGCAGTTCGGGACAGGTTCGTTCCACGCAGTATTTT. This encodes CASSSGQVRSTQYF.

This chain joins TRBV5-1 and TRBJ2-3; the match to TRBD1 covers 7 bases. Looked up from germline, CDR1 is SGHRS and CDR2 is YFSETQ. V lost 5 bases to trimming and J lost 1 base; unmatched junction nucleotides: 4. The CDR3 is made up of 14 amino acids. The CDR3 region has the DNA TGCGCCAGCAGTGGGCAGGGGGGCACAGATACGCAGTATTTT. It translates to CASSGQGGTDTQYF.

The chain combines TRBV5-1 with TRBJ1-4; 8 nucleotides align to TRBD1. CDR1 and CDR2 from the germline V gene are SGHRS and YFSETQ. The CDR3 contains 16 residues. The V segment lost 3 bases and the J segment 3 bases; nucleotides outside the gene matches: 7. The CDR3: CASSSNTGGSNEKLFF. CDR3 bases: TGCGCCAGCAGCTCAAACACAGGGGGATCTAATGAAAAACTGTTTTTT.

A few counts support this clone. The CDR3 is CASSLGDRGFGEQFF. As DNA, the CDR3 is TGCGCCAGCAGCTTAGGGGACAGGGGGTTCGGTGAGCAGTTCTTC. The chain employs TRBV5-1 and TRBJ2-1; 11 positions agree with TRBD1. Losses at the gene ends were 2 bases for V and 9 bases for J; bases not matched to a gene: 7. CDR3 length: 15 residues. Germline V gives CDR1 SGHRS, CDR2 YFSETQ.

V is TRBV6-1 and J is TRBJ1-1, with D possibly matching TRBD1 (5 bases). Between the trimmed V and J ends, which lost 1 base and 1 base, there was a span of 13 bases. Per germline, CDR1 MNHNS and CDR2 SASEGT. This CDR3 comprises 16 residues. The CDR3: CASSEVPGSQNTEAFF. The CDR3 region has the DNA TGTGCCAGCAGTGAAGTTCCAGGGTCCCAGAACACTGAAGCTTTCTTT.

The chain is built from TRBV28 and TRBJ1-5; 8 bases map to TRBD1. This CDR3 has 15 amino acids. Germline V gene sequence: CDR1 MDHEN, CDR2 SYDVKM. With 4 bases clipped from V and 6 bases from J, the junction kept 8 bases outside the gene matches. The CDR3 bases are TGTGCCAGCAGTTCCCTGGACAGGGTGTTTCAGCCCCAGCATTTT. Amino acid sequence: CASSSLDRVFQPQHF.

The gene calls are TRBV11-2 and TRBJ2-7; D is undetermined. V gave up 1 base and J gave up 2 bases, with 12 bases separating them. Germline values: CDR1 SGHAT, CDR2 FQNNGV. The CDR3 has 15 amino acids. CDR3 protein: CASSLVPTDAYEQYF. The CDR3 DNA sequence: TGTGCCAGCAGCTTAGTTCCGACTGACGCCTACGAGCAGTACTTC.

The rearrangement links TRBV3-1 (or the pseudogene TRBV3-2) to TRBJ2-7; 8 nucleotides match TRBD1. The CDR3 contains 14 residues. J was trimmed by 3 bases and V by 1 base; bases with no gene match: 2. The germline gives CDR1 LGHDT, CDR2 YNNKEL (reference sequence). The CDR3 protein is CASSQGQGNYEQYF. In DNA form, the CDR3 reads TGTGCCAGCAGCCAAGGACAGGGGAACTACGAGCAGTACTTC.

This clone has only one observation. The chain recombines TRBV7-2 with TRBJ2-1; 7 bases are shared with TRBD2. This CDR3 spans 15 amino acids. Trimming took 3 bases from V and 5 from J; bases not matched to a gene: 7. Germline V gene data show CDR1 as SGHTA and CDR2 as FQGNSA. CDR3 region: CASSLEWTSNNEQFF. In DNA, the CDR3 is TGTGCCAGCAGCTTGGAATGGACTAGTAACAATGAGCAGTTCTTC.

The rearrangement links TRBV24-1 to TRBJ2-5, with D perhaps matching TRBD2 (6 bases). V was trimmed by 5 bases and J by 1 base, leaving 10 bases between them. This CDR3 contains 14 residues. Per the germline V gene, CDR1 is KGHDR and CDR2 is SFDVKD. The CDR3 region is CATSVSGAQETQYF. CDR3 DNA: TGTGCCACCAGTGTTTCGGGAGCCCAAGAGACCCAGTACTTC.

The V call is TRBV18, the J call TRBJ1-5, with D perhaps TRBD1 (5 bases). CDR1 is KGHSH and CDR2 is LQKENI in the germline V gene. Trimming took off 2 bases at V and 6 bases at J, with 8 bases between the two ends. The CDR3 extends over 13 amino acids. The CDR3 sequence is CASSPGGIQPQHF. The CDR3 DNA sequence: TGTGCCAGCTCACCAGGGGGGATTCAGCCCCAGCATTTT.

The rearrangement joins TRBV5-1 to TRBJ2-7; D is uncertain. The CDR3 is made up of 13 amino acids. The germline CDR1 and CDR2 sequences are SGHRS and YFSETQ. Trimming left V 2 bases short and J 1 base short, with 7 bases between. CDR3 sequence reads: CASSFSASYEQYF. The CDR3 coding sequence is TGCGCCAGCAGCTTCTCCGCGTCCTACGAGCAGTACTTC.

This rearrangement joins TRBV6-5 to TRBJ2-2; D perhaps matches TRBD1 (5 bases). V dropped 6 bases and J dropped 4 bases, with 6 bases sitting between them. The CDR3 is 12 residues long. Germline V gene lookup returns CDR1 MNHEY and CDR2 SVGAGI. The CDR3 DNA reads as TGTGCCAGCAGGGGGCCCACCGGGGAGCTGTTTTTT. Protein sequence: CASRGPTGELFF.

This sequence joins TRBV19 and TRBJ1-5; the match to TRBD1 covers 7 bases. V lost 3 bases to trimming and J lost 3 bases; unmatched junction nucleotides: 11. The CDR3 contains 17 residues. Looked up from germline, CDR1 is LNHDA and CDR2 is SQIVND (reference sequence). CDR3 protein: CASSIRGQRLDNQPQHF. CDR3 nucleotide sequence: TGTGCCAGTAGTATTAGGGGACAGAGGCTTGACAATCAGCCCCAGCATTTT.

This clone appeared a single time. The chain employs TRBV2 and TRBJ1-2; a weak D match, TRBD1 (6 bases). The V gene's germline CDR1 is SNHLY and CDR2 FYNNEI. This CDR3 is 15 amino acids long. Trimming pared 3 bases from V and 4 bases from J, leaving 15 bases between. The CDR3 DNA reads TGTGCCAGCAGTGACCGCAGGGGCAATGTCTATGGCTACACCTTC. It specifies CASSDRRGNVYGYTF. The variable domain in full, with the rest retrieved from reference TRBV2 and TRBJ1-2, is EPEVTQTPSHQVTQMGQEVILRCVPISNHLYFYWYRQILGQKVEFLVSFYNNEISEKSEIFDDQFSVERPDGSNFTLKIRSTKLEDSAMYFCASSDRRGNVYGYTFGSGTRLTVV.